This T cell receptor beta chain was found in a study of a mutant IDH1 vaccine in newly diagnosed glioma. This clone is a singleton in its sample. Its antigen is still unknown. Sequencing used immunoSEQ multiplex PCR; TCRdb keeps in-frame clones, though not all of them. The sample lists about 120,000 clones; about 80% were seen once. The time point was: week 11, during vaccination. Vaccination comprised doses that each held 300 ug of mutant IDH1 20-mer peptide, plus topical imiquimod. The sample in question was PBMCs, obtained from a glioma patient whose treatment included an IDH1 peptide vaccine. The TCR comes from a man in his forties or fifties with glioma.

The DNA of the CDR3 is TGTGCCAGCAGCCGTTGGGGCAGCCGACACTCCTACGAGCAGTACTTC. Protein product: CASSRWGSRHSYEQYF. The rearrangement uses TRBV11-2 and TRBJ2-7, with TRBD1 as a possible D gene (5 bases). The CDR3 consists of 16 residues. CDR1 and CDR2 (germline): SGHAT, FQNNGV. Between the trimmed V and J ends, which lost 5 bases and 0 bases, there was a span of 17 bases.